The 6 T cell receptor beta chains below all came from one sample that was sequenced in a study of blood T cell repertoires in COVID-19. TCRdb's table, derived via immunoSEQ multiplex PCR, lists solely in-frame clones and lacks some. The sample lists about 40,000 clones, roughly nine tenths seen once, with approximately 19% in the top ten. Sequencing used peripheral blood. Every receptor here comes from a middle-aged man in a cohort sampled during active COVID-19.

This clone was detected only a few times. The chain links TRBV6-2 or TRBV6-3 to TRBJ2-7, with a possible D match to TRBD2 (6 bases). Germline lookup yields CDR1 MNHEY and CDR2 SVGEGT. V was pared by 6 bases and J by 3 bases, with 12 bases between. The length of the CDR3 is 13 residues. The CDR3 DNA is TGTGCCAGCAGCCCCGCGGGGTACTACGAGCAGTACTTC. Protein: CASSPAGYYEQYF.

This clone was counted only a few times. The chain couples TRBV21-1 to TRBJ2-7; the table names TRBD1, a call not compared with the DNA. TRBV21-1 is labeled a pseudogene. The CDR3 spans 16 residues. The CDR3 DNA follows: TGTGCCAGCAGCAAAGGGACAGCCCTAGTACGCTACGAGCAGTACTTC. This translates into CASSKGTALVRYEQYF.

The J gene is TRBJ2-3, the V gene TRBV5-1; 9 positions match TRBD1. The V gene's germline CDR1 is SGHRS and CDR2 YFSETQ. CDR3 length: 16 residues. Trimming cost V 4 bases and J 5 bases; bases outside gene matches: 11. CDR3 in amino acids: CASSISGTGWEDTQYF. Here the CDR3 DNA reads TGCGCCAGCAGCATTTCCGGGACAGGGTGGGAAGATACGCAGTATTTT.

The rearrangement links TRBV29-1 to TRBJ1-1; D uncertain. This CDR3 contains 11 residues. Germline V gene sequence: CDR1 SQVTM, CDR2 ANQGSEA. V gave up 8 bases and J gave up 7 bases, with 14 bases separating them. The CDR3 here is CSCKFGLEAFF. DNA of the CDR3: TGCAGCTGTAAATTCGGACTTGAAGCTTTCTTT. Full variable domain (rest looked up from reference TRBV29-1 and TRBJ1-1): SAVISQKPSRDICQRGTSLTIQCQVDSQVTMMFWYRQQPGQSLTLIATANQGSEATYESGFVIDKFPISRPNLTFSTLTVSNMSPEDSSIYLCSCKFGLEAFFGQGTRLTVV.

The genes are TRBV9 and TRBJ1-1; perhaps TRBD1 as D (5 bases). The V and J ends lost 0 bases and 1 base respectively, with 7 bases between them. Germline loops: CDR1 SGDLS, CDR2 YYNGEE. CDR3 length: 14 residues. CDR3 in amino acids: CASSVDRGNTEAFF. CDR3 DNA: TGTGCCAGCAGCGTAGATAGGGGGAACACTGAAGCTTTCTTT.

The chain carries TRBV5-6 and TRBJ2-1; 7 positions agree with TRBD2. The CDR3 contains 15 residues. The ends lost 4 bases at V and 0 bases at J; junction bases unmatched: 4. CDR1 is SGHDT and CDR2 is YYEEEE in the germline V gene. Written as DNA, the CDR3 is TGTGCCAGCAGCCTGGGACTAAGCTCCTACAATGAGCAGTTCTTC. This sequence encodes CASSLGLSSYNEQFF.